This T cell receptor beta chain appears in the sequencing data of a study of cytomegalovirus exposure and HLA in healthy donors. Study-level points and caveats: Earlier findings revealed that most TCR beta V segments proved productive either about 90% or about 30% of the time. The study listed roughly 160 cytomegalovirus-associated TCR beta chains.

About this clone itself: The antigen remains unidentified.

PCR was performed using 60 Vbeta and 13 Jbeta primers. Sequencing used immunoSEQ multiplex PCR; TCRdb keeps in-frame clones, though not all of them. The data contain 130,000 to 150,000 clones, roughly 80% of them singletons. V gave up 8 bases and J gave up 4 bases; unmatched junction bases: 1. This CDR3 region has 13 residues. CDR1 is SNHLY and CDR2 is FYNNEI in the germline V gene. The sequence was collected from a woman in her 30s in good health and CMV-seronegative. Sequencing was done on a sample of PBMCs. This chain uses TRBV2 with TRBJ1-3; 11 nucleotides align to TRBD1. The CDR3 DNA reads as TGTGCCAGCGGACAGGGGGCGGGAAACACCATATATTTT. Encoded protein: CASGQGAGNTIYF. Based on the CDR3 plus reference TRBV2 and TRBJ1-3, the full variable domain is EPEVTQTPSHQVTQMGQEVILRCVPISNHLYFYWYRQILGQKVEFLVSFYNNEISEKSEIFDDQFSVERPDGSNFTLKIRSTKLEDSAMYFCASGQGAGNTIYFGEGSWLTVV.